This T cell receptor (beta chain) was sequenced in a study of regulatory T cells in long-lasting Graves disease. At the level of the study: Antithyroid drugs had been given to newly diagnosed Graves' patients for under 3 months. The study's findings and limits: Possibly, too few samples lowered accuracy.

Many counts were recorded for this clonotype. Its antigen remains unknown. Germline V gives CDR1 KGHSH, CDR2 LQKENI. This CDR3 is built from 15 residues. V was trimmed by 5 bases and J by 0 bases, leaving 13 bases between them. This sample's time point: newly diagnosed GD, antithyroid drugs for less than 3 months. Following extraction of RNA from PBMCs, that RNA was used to make the TCR library. Arm-PCR with iRepertoire HTBI primers amplified the CDR3 regions for these TCR beta libraries. One entry per CDR3 protein results from TCRdb running MiXCR on the multiplex PCR reads. Of hundreds of thousands of distinct CDR3 sequences listed, approximately 16% are singletons. These data were likewise used in another study, on T cells in Graves' hyperthyroidism and ophthalmopathy. That paper adds: A model built on 13 V-J features separated ophthalmopathy from stable hyperthyroidism.

The J gene is TRBJ1-1, the V gene TRBV18; D may be TRBD1 (5 bases). Sequencing was performed on peripheral blood mononuclear cells (PBMCs), taken at new diagnosis, from a patient treated with antithyroid drugs. The sequence came from a woman aged 35 to 60 with Graves disease. CDR3 sequence reads: CASSSWDGMNTEAFF. The CDR3, as DNA: TGTGCCAGCTCAAGCTGGGACGGAATGAACACTGAAGCTTTCTTT.